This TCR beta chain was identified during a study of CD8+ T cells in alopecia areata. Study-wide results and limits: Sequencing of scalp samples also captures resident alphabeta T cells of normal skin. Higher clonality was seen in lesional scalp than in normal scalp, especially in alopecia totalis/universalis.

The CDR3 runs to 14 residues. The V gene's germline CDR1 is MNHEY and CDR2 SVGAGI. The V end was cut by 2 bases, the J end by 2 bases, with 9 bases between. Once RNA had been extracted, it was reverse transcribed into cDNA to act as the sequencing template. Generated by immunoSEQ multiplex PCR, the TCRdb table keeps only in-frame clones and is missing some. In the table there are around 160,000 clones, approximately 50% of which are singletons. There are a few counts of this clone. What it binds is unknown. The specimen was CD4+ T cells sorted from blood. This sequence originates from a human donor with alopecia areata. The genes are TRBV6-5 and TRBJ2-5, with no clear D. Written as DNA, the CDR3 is TGTGCCAGCAGTTACAACGGACCACAAGAGACCCAGTACTTC. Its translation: CASSYNGPQETQYF.